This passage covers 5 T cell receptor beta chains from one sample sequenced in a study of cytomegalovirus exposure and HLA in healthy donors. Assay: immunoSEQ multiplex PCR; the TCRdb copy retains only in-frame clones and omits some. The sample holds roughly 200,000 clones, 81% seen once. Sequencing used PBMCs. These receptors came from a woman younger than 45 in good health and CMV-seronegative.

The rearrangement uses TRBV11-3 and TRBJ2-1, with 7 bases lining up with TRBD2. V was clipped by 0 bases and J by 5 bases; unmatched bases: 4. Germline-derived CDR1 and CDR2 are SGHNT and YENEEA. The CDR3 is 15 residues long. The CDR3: CASSLDGTTNNEQFF. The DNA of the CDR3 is TGTGCCAGCAGCTTAGATGGGACTACCAACAATGAGCAGTTCTTC.

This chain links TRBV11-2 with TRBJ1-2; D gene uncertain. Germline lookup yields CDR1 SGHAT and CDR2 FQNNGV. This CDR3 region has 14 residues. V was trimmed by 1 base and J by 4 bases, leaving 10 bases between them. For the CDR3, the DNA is TGTGCCAGCAGCTTAGTTGACGGACTCTATGGCTACACCTTC. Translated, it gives CASSLVDGLYGYTF.

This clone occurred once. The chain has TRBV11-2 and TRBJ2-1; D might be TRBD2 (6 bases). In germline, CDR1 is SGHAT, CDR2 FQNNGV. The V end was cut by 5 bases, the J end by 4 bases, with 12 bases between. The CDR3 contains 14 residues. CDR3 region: CASSVGTFYNEQFF. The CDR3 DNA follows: TGTGCCAGCAGCGTCGGGACTTTTTACAATGAGCAGTTCTTC.

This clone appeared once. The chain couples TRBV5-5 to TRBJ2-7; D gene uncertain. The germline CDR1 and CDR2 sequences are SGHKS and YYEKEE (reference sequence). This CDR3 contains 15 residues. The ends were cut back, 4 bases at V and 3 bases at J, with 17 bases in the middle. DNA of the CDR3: TGTGCCAGCAGCCCGGCGGTTTCGGATTTCTACGAGCAGTACTTC. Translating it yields CASSPAVSDFYEQYF.

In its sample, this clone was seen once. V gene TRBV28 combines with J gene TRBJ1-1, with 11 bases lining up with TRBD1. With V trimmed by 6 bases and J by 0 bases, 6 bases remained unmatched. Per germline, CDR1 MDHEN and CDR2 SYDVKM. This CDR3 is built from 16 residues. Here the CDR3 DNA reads TGTGCCAGCAGGGGACAGGGGGTTCCAGTGAACACTGAAGCTTTCTTT. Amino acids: CASRGQGVPVNTEAFF.